This T cell receptor beta chain was retrieved from a study of cytomegalovirus exposure and HLA in healthy donors. Trimming left V 7 bases short and J 0 bases short, with 12 bases between. Germline V CDR1 and CDR2: LNHDA, SQIVND (reference sequence). CDR3 size: 14 residues. As to this clone: What it binds is not known.

General study points: Earlier analysis yielded a pattern in which most TCR beta V segments were productive about 87% or about 30% of the time.

The PCR contained 60 Vbeta and 13 Jbeta primers. Some clones are missing from TCRdb's copy, which holds only in-frame ones; the method was immunoSEQ multiplex PCR. The sample has under 150,000 clones. V and J are TRBV19 and TRBJ1-1; a possible D gene is TRBD1 (5 bases). The clonotype originates from a woman aged 40 to 50 in good health and CMV-seronegative. Material for sequencing was PBMCs. The DNA for the CDR3 is TGTGCCAGTAAATTGGGGGGTCTGAACACTGAAGCTTTCTTT. The encoded protein is CASKLGGLNTEAFF.